The 29 T cell receptor beta chains listed next were all sequenced from one sample in a study of OX40 agonist ivuxolimab in advanced cancers. TCRdb's copy holds only in-frame clones and misses some; the assay was immunoSEQ multiplex PCR. This sample has around 65,000 clones; approximately 92% occur once, and the top ten carry about 0.58%. This specimen was CD4+ or CD8+ T cells sorted from blood, taken in a trial of the OX40 agonist ivuxolimab. These receptors were obtained from an adult with an advanced solid tumor such as melanoma, head and neck, liver or kidney cancer.

As for this clone: This sample also contains other DNA sequences that code for the same CDR3. The gene calls are TRBV15 and TRBJ1-4; 9 nucleotides line up with TRBD1. Germline V lookup: CDR1 LNHNV, CDR2 YYDKDF (reference sequence). The V and J ends lost 3 bases and 5 bases, in that order; junction bases with no gene match: 1. The CDR3 contains 14 residues. This chain's CDR3 is CATSRDRGNEKLFF. The CDR3 nucleotides are TGTGCCACCAGCAGGGACAGGGGAAATGAAAAACTGTTTTTT.

The chain employs TRBV9 and TRBJ2-3; 10 bases align to TRBD2. Looked up from germline, CDR1 is SGDLS and CDR2 is YYNGEE. There are 17 residues in the CDR3. The junction had 8 bases not matched to a gene; V was cut back by 3 bases and J by 1 base. The CDR3 protein is CASSAPLAGEGTDTQYF. DNA of the CDR3: TGTGCCAGCAGCGCGCCCCTAGCGGGAGAGGGCACAGATACGCAGTATTTT.

This sequence joins TRBV19 and TRBJ1-2; a weak D match, TRBD1 (5 bases). CDR1 is LNHDA and CDR2 is SQIVND in the germline V gene (reference sequence). The length of the CDR3 is 14 residues. Trimming pared 7 bases from V and 4 bases from J, leaving 16 bases between. The CDR3 here is CASNANRRIYGYTF. The CDR3 nucleotides are TGTGCCAGTAACGCTAACAGGAGGATCTATGGCTACACCTTC. The full variable domain, rest sourced from reference TRBV19 and TRBJ1-2, is DGGITQSPKYLFRKEGQNVTLSCEQNLNHDAMYWYRQDPGQGLRLIYYSQIVNDFQKGDIAEGYSVSREKKESFPLTVTSAQKNPTAFYLCASNANRRIYGYTFGSGTRLTVV.

The chain joins TRBV6-5 to TRBJ2-3; D unclear. From germline, CDR1 is MNHEY and CDR2 SVGAGI. CDR3 length: 16 residues. Between the trimmed V and J ends, which lost 2 bases and 4 bases, there was a span of 16 bases. This CDR3 is CASSYGLDPTSDTQYF. As DNA, the CDR3 is TGTGCCAGCAGTTACGGGCTGGACCCGACCTCAGATACGCAGTATTTT.

The chain recombines TRBV11-2 with TRBJ2-6; D uncertain. The CDR3 is made up of 15 amino acids. V lost 4 bases, J lost 0 bases, and 7 bases lay in between. The V gene's germline CDR1 is SGHAT and CDR2 FQNNGV. CDR3 in DNA: TGTGCCAGCAGCTCTACCTTCTCTGGGGCCAACGTCCTGACTTTC. It codes for CASSSTFSGANVLTF.

The chain is built from TRBV10-3 and TRBJ1-1; weak D call: TRBD1 (5 bases). The CDR3 has 13 amino acids. V dropped 6 bases and J dropped 3 bases, with 11 bases sitting between them. Germline V gene sequence: CDR1 ENHRY, CDR2 SYGVKD. In nucleotides, the CDR3 is TGTGCCATCAGGCAGGGAGAGGACACTGAAGCTTTCTTT. Amino acids: CAIRQGEDTEAFF.

The J gene is TRBJ2-5, the V gene TRBV2; 7 bases align to TRBD2. The trim removed 2 bases at V and 5 bases at J, leaving 5 bases unmatched. This CDR3 comprises 14 residues. The germline gives CDR1 SNHLY, CDR2 FYNNEI. CDR3 sequence reads: CASSEWRGGETQYF. The CDR3 coding sequence is TGTGCCAGCAGTGAATGGCGGGGAGGGGAGACCCAGTACTTC.

The chain employs TRBV28 and TRBJ2-7, with 12 bases fitting TRBD2. J gave up 1 base and V 6 bases, and 4 bases lay outside the gene matches. The CDR3 has 15 amino acids. CDR1 and CDR2 from the germline V gene are MDHEN and SYDVKM. For the CDR3, the DNA is TGTGCCAGCAGACCTAGCGGGAGGGTGTCCTACGAGCAGTACTTC. This sequence encodes CASRPSGRVSYEQYF.

This chain links TRBV4-2 with TRBJ1-1, with 8 bases aligning to TRBD1. The length of the CDR3 is 16 residues. V gave up 3 bases and J gave up 1 base; unmatched junction bases: 7. Per germline, CDR1 LGHNA and CDR2 YNFKEQ. The CDR3 sequence: CASSHSPGQANTEAFF. The CDR3 DNA sequence: TGTGCCAGCAGCCATTCGCCGGGACAGGCGAACACTGAAGCTTTCTTT.

Written as DNA, the CDR3 is TGTGCCAGCACTCCCCCGGGACAGGGGACCTATGGCTACACCTTC. Its translation: CASTPPGQGTYGYTF. The J gene is TRBJ1-2, the V gene TRBV5-6; 10 bases align to TRBD1. The CDR3 consists of 15 residues. V was clipped by 6 bases and J by 4 bases; unmatched bases: 9. Germline CDR1 reads SGHDT; CDR2 reads YYEEEE.

This chain connects TRBV2 to TRBJ1-4, with D tentatively TRBD1 (5 bases). The germline V gene encodes CDR1 SNHLY and CDR2 FYNNEI. V lost 7 bases to trimming and J lost 4 bases, with 13 bases between them. This CDR3 contains 14 residues. The CDR3 here is CASNGQGSNEKLFF. CDR3 coding DNA: TGTGCCAGCAATGGTCAGGGTAGTAATGAAAAACTGTTTTTT.

This chain connects TRBV18 to TRBJ2-7; TRBD1 aligns across 9 bases. The germline V gene has CDR1 KGHSH and CDR2 LQKENI. The V gene end was trimmed by 5 bases and the J gene end by 4 bases; junction bases not matched to a gene: 6. The CDR3 totals 14 residues. The DNA for the CDR3 is TGTGCCAGCTCAACCGGACAGGGGCTGTACGAGCAGTACTTC. It specifies CASSTGQGLYEQYF.

V is TRBV18 and J is TRBJ1-4; D not resolved. CDR3 length equals 15 residues. CDR1 is KGHSH and CDR2 is LQKENI in the germline V gene. Trimming shortened V by 0 bases and J by 7 bases, and 12 bases separated the two germline ends. The CDR3 loop reads CASSPPNGVGEKLFF. CDR3 nucleotides: TGTGCCAGCTCACCACCAAACGGTGTGGGTGAAAAACTGTTTTTT.

CDR3 in amino acids: CASSQVGTSSYEQYF. In DNA, the CDR3 is TGTGCCAGCAGCCAAGTTGGGACTAGCTCCTACGAGCAGTACTTC. The rearrangement uses TRBV5-5 and TRBJ2-7; 8 bases are shared with TRBD2. Looked up from germline, CDR1 is SGHKS and CDR2 is YYEKEE (reference sequence). J gave up 0 bases and V 4 bases, and 6 bases lay outside the gene matches. This CDR3 region has 15 residues.

This CDR3 is CAWSARARLGEINSPLHF. Written as DNA, the CDR3 is TGTGCCTGGAGTGCCCGAGCCCGGTTGGGGGAGATCAATTCACCCCTCCACTTT. The J gene is TRBJ1-6, the V gene TRBV30; possibly TRBD1 for D (5 bases). Deletions cut 1 base from V and 7 bases from J, with 23 bases between. Germline CDR1 reads GTSNPN; CDR2 reads SVGIG (reference sequence). The CDR3 contains 18 residues.

The chain combines TRBV2 with TRBJ1-5; D gene ambiguous. The V gene's germline CDR1 is SNHLY and CDR2 FYNNEI. The CDR3 length is 15 residues. V was cut by 4 bases and J by 0 bases, with 10 bases left in between. The CDR3 here is CASSVPPNSNQPQHF. CDR3 DNA sequence: TGTGCCAGCAGTGTGCCCCCAAATAGCAATCAGCCCCAGCATTTT.

This chain joins TRBV10-2 and TRBJ1-1; D perhaps matches TRBD1 (5 bases). Germline V lookup: CDR1 WSHSY, CDR2 SAAADI. CDR3 size: 14 residues. V was trimmed by 6 bases and J by 1 base, leaving 12 bases between them. CDR3 coding DNA: TGCGCCAGCAGGGGAGGGGCATCGAACACTGAAGCTTTCTTT. It translates to CASRGGASNTEAFF.

The chain links TRBV30 to TRBJ2-7; weak D call: TRBD1 (5 bases). The CDR3 is 12 amino acids. Germline values: CDR1 GTSNPN, CDR2 SVGIG (reference sequence). The V end was cut by 1 base, the J end by 5 bases, with 9 bases between. The CDR3 sequence is CAWSAQAHEQYF. DNA for the CDR3: TGTGCCTGGAGTGCACAGGCCCACGAGCAGTACTTC.

The V gene is TRBV6-1, the J gene TRBJ1-2; 8 bases fit TRBD1. There are 12 residues in the CDR3. Trimming took 10 bases from V and 3 from J; bases not matched to a gene: 4. CDR1 MNHNS and CDR2 SASEGT come from the germline V gene. For the CDR3, the DNA is TGTGCCACCACGACAGGGGACTATGGCTACACCTTC. Amino acid sequence: CATTTGDYGYTF.

V usage is TRBV4-1 and J usage is TRBJ1-1, with D hard to call. Trimming pared 0 bases from V and 2 bases from J, leaving 7 bases between. Looked up from germline, CDR1 is MGHRA and CDR2 is YSYEKL. This CDR3 contains 14 residues. For the CDR3, the DNA is TGCGCCAGCAGCCAAGAAAGACTTAACACTGAAGCTTTCTTT. Translated, it gives CASSQERLNTEAFF.

V and J are TRBV6-5 and TRBJ2-5; TRBD1 agrees at 9 bases. The CDR3 is 14 residues long. The V gene's germline CDR1 is MNHEY and CDR2 SVGAGI. The junction had 8 bases not matched to a gene; V was cut back by 7 bases and J by 5 bases. This CDR3 is CASTPGQGRETQYF. For the CDR3, the DNA is TGTGCCAGCACCCCTGGACAGGGGAGGGAGACCCAGTACTTC.

A single count supports this clone. The V and J genes are TRBV6-1 and TRBJ2-7; D remains ambiguous. Germline CDR1 is MNHNS and CDR2 is SASEGT. The CDR3 covers 11 residues. V lost 2 bases, J lost 10 bases, and 9 bases lay in between. Here the CDR3 reads CASSEIWAQYF. The CDR3 nucleotides are TGTGCCAGCAGTGAAATCTGGGCTCAGTACTTC.

V gene TRBV5-1 combines with J gene TRBJ1-2, with D possibly being TRBD1 (6 bases). Germline V lookup: CDR1 SGHRS, CDR2 YFSETQ. Deletions cut 0 bases from V and 3 bases from J, with 12 bases between. This CDR3 is built from 15 residues. The CDR3 reads CASSLAPGDYYGYTF. The CDR3 DNA follows: TGCGCCAGCAGCTTGGCCCCAGGGGACTACTATGGCTACACCTTC.

CDR3 sequence: CASSRQASSGNTIYF. The CDR3 nucleotides read TGTGCCAGCAGTCGACAGGCGTCATCGGGAAACACCATATATTTT. The gene calls are TRBV6-6 and TRBJ1-3; TRBD1 might be the D (6 bases). The V end lost 5 bases, the J end lost 4 bases, and 15 bases lay between the germline ends. This CDR3 comprises 15 residues. In germline, CDR1 is MNHNY, CDR2 SVGAGI (reference sequence).

This clone was seen a single time. The gene calls are TRBV30 and TRBJ2-7; 8 bases are shared with TRBD1. Germline V gene data show CDR1 as GTSNPN and CDR2 as SVGIG (reference sequence). J was trimmed by 1 base and V by 1 base; bases with no gene match: 0. CDR3 length: 13 residues. CDR3 coding DNA: TGTGCCTGGAGTGGACAGGGGTCCTACGAGCAGTACTTC. It yields the protein CAWSGQGSYEQYF.

The chain has TRBV30 and TRBJ1-1; D unresolved. Trimming stripped 5 bases from V and 4 bases from J, with 11 bases between. This CDR3 comprises 12 residues. Germline loops: CDR1 GTSNPN, CDR2 SVGIG (reference sequence). CDR3: CAWGPRATEAFF. DNA of the CDR3: TGTGCCTGGGGACCGCGAGCCACTGAAGCTTTCTTT.

This chain links TRBV6-4 with TRBJ2-3; maybe TRBD2 (6 bases). Germline CDR1 MRHNA, CDR2 SNTAGT. The CDR3 covers 15 residues. Trimming removed 6 bases from V and 1 base from J, with 14 bases in between. The CDR3: CASSPGDTRTDTQYF. Written as DNA, the CDR3 is TGTGCCAGCAGCCCGGGAGATACCCGCACAGATACGCAGTATTTT.

The V and J genes are TRBV7-9 and TRBJ1-2; unclear D gene. V lost 1 base to trimming and J lost 5 bases, with 11 bases between them. The length of the CDR3 is 14 residues. Germline V lookup: CDR1 SEHNR, CDR2 FQNEAQ (reference sequence). CDR3 protein: CASSLEGYGYGYTF. As DNA, the CDR3 is TGTGCCAGCAGCTTAGAGGGTTATGGGTATGGCTACACCTTC.

The gene calls are TRBV4-2 and TRBJ1-6, with D possibly matching TRBD1 (5 bases). Trimming left V 0 bases short and J 1 base short, with 10 bases between. This CDR3 comprises 17 residues. CDR1 and CDR2 from the germline V gene are LGHNA and YNFKEQ. The CDR3 sequence: CASSQDPGGSYNSPLHF. CDR3 bases: TGTGCCAGCAGCCAAGACCCCGGGGGGTCCTATAATTCACCCCTCCACTTT.